This T cell receptor beta chain was recorded in a study of cytomegalovirus exposure and HLA in healthy donors. The ends lost 8 bases at V and 3 bases at J; junction bases unmatched: 9. The germline gives CDR1 MNHEY, CDR2 SVGAGI. The CDR3 is 14 residues long. The PCR made use of 60 Vbeta and 13 Jbeta primers. Generated by immunoSEQ multiplex PCR, the TCRdb table keeps only in-frame clones and is missing some. There are around 120,000 clones in the sample; 65% to 80% occur only once, and around 28% lies in the top ten. The source is a man in his sixties in good health and CMV-seropositive. V and J are TRBV6-5 and TRBJ1-1, with 7 nucleotides matching TRBD1. The sequenced material came from PBMCs. In DNA, the CDR3 is TGTGCCAGCCTCAGTAAGGGGGCTGACACTGAAGCTTTCTTT. Translating it yields CASLSKGADTEAFF.